This TCR beta chain comes out of a study of T-cell memory formation after mild COVID-19. TCR alpha and TCR beta cDNA libraries carrying sample barcodes and UMIs came from 5'RACE with constant-segment primers. One entry per CDR3 protein results from TCRdb running MiXCR on the 5' RACE reads. Of tens of thousands of distinct CDR3 sequences detected, 12% appear once; the ten largest clones hold more than 20%. Overall study results and limits: Contracting clones localized mainly to CM and EM when CD4+ and mainly to EMRA when CD8+. Clones contracting day 15 to 85 were balanced CD4/CD8; later expanders leaned CD4+. Clones from the second wave (peaking day 37) had unconfirmed SARS-CoV-2 specificity.

This clonotype came up a few times. Its antigen is undetermined. The specimen was PBMCs or a T cell subset sorted from them (not recorded which). The receptor was isolated from a man aged 18 to 29 who had mild COVID-19 (a few samples of this study predate the infection). Cell type and time point are not known.

CDR3 nucleotide sequence: TGTGCCAGCAAGTGGGGGGAGTACAATGAGCAGTTCTTC. Translating gives CASKWGEYNEQFF. V gene TRBV28 combines with J gene TRBJ2-1; perhaps TRBD2 as D (6 bases). This CDR3 is built from 13 residues. Germline-derived CDR1 and CDR2 are MDHEN and SYDVKM. Between the trimmed V and J ends, which lost 7 bases and 4 bases, there was a span of 11 bases.